Listed below are T cell receptor beta chains from one sample, sequenced in a study of vaccination effects on CD4 cells after COVID-19. Profiling relied on immunoSEQ multiplex PCR, and the TCRdb table lists in-frame clones only, not all of them. The table lists 70,000 or so clones, more than 65% of them singletons. For these TCRs, the target antigens are not known. The sample in question was CD4+ T cells from PBMCs cultured with HIV peptides, obtained before COVID-19 vaccination. Receptor source: a human donor who had a prior SARS-CoV-2 infection. The CDR3 runs from the conserved cysteine through the conserved F or W. The D gene is left open where the match is weak. Clone size, where shown, is once, few, many, or a class for clones that have expanded.

D | size | J | V | DNA | CDR3
TRBD2 | - | TRBJ2-4 | TRBV9 | TGTGCCAGCAGCCGAGCGGGAGTTGACATTCAGTACTTC | CASSRAGVDIQYF
TRBD1 | - | TRBJ1-2 | TRBV6-5 | TGTGCCAGCAGTCCACGGGGAGGGGGCGCCTATGGCTACACCTTC | CASSPRGGGAYGYTF
- | - | TRBJ1-2 | TRBV28 | TGTGCCAGCAGTTTGGGGGTGGGTGCGATTAATGGCTACACCTTC | CASSLGVGAINGYTF
- | - | TRBJ2-3 | TRBV19 | TGTGCCAGTAGTATCAGGGGCGGACTTAGCACAGATACGCAGTATTTT | CASSIRGGLSTDTQYF
- | - | TRBJ1-6 | TRBV7-3 | TGTGCCAGCAGCTTCCACGCCAATTCACCCCTCCACTTT | CASSFHANSPLHF
- | - | TRBJ2-3 | TRBV30 | TGTGCCTGGAGTGTACGTAGCACAGATACGCAGTATTTT | CAWSVRSTDTQYF
TRBD1 | - | TRBJ1-4 | TRBV4-1 | TGCGCCAGCAGGCTCACAGGGGTTAAAGAAAAACTGTTTTTT | CASRLTGVKEKLFF
- | - | TRBJ2-1 | TRBV7-2 | TGTGCCAGCAGCGAGACTCCCACCGTTTACAATGAGCAGTTCTTC | CASSETPTVYNEQFF
TRBD1 | - | TRBJ1-3 | TRBV7-2 | TGTGCCAGCAGCTTTACAGGGGGCGGTGGAAACACCATATATTTT | CASSFTGGGGNTIYF
- | - | TRBJ2-1 | TRBV20-1 | TGCAGTGCTAGTGGGCAGGGGCTCAATGAGCAGTTCTTC | CSASGQGLNEQFF
- | - | TRBJ2-1 | TRBV28 | TGTGCCAGCACCCTCCAGGTCCAGTCCTACAATGAGCAGTTCTTC | CASTLQVQSYNEQFF
- | - | TRBJ2-7 | TRBV11-3 | TGTGCCAGCAGCCTCCACGATTTCTTCAGGGTCGGGAGCTCCTACGAGCAGTACTTC | CASSLHDFFRVGSSYEQYF
TRBD2 | medium-sized | TRBJ2-3 | TRBV29-1 | TGCAGCGTTGTGTCTAGCGGGTTCAGCACAGATACGCAGTATTTT | CSVVSSGFSTDTQYF
- | - | TRBJ2-1 | TRBV6-1 | TGTGCCAGCAGTGAAGCGGGGGGACCTTGGAATGAGCAGTTCTTC | CASSEAGGPWNEQFF
- | many | TRBJ1-3 | TRBV7-6 | TGTGCCAGCAGCCGGTCTATCAGGGATTCTGGAAACACCATATATTTT | CASSRSIRDSGNTIYF
- | - | TRBJ1-2 | TRBV30 | TGTGCCTGGAGTGTCCGGGCAGGGGCGGGTGGCTACACCTTC | CAWSVRAGAGGYTF
- | once | TRBJ1-2 | TRBV28 | TGTGCCAGCAGTTTAAGGGCCGCACGGGGCGCCTATGGCTACACCTTC | CASSLRAARGAYGYTF
- | - | TRBJ2-7 | TRBV14 | TGTGCCAGCAGCCAAGGGACAGCGTTCTCCTACGAGCAGTACTTC | CASSQGTAFSYEQYF
TRBD2 | - | TRBJ2-2 | TRBV14 | TGTGCCAGCAGCCCGACTAGCGGGAGGGCCACGAACACCGGGGAGCTGTTTTTT | CASSPTSGRATNTGELFF
TRBD2 | - | TRBJ2-7 | TRBV9 | TGTGCCAGCAGCCCCCCCTGGAGCGGGAGAGGCGAGCAGTACTTC | CASSPPWSGRGEQYF
- | - | TRBJ2-7 | TRBV30 | TGTGCCTGGAGTCCGGGACAAACTTACGAGCAGTACTTC | CAWSPGQTYEQYF
TRBD2 | - | TRBJ2-5 | TRBV3-1/TRBV3-2 | TGTGCCAGCAGCCAAGGATGGGGGGGGACCCAGTACTTC | CASSQGWGGTQYF
TRBD2 | - | TRBJ2-1 | TRBV6-1 | TGTGCCAGCAGTGAACCCTTGAGCGGGGGGGCGAATGAGCAGTTCTTC | CASSEPLSGGANEQFF
- | - | TRBJ1-3 | TRBV7-2 | TGTGCCAGCAGCTCTGACAGAGACTCTGGAAACACCATATATTTT | CASSSDRDSGNTIYF
TRBD2 | - | TRBJ2-3 | TRBV3-1/TRBV3-2 | TGTGCCAGCAGCCAAATATCAGCGGGAACCACAGATACGCAGTATTTT | CASSQISAGTTDTQYF
TRBD2 | - | TRBJ2-7 | TRBV6-5 | TGTGCCAGCAGCCTACTAGCGGGAGTGGATTGGCAGTACTTC | CASSLLAGVDWQYF
- | - | TRBJ2-1 | TRBV11-3 | TGTGCCAGCATCAAAAGTGGGGGGCAGGGTGAGCAGTTCTTC | CASIKSGGQGEQFF
TRBD1 | - | TRBJ2-2 | TRBV29-1 | TGCAGCGTTGGACAGGGGGCGAACACCGGGGAGCTGTTTTTT | CSVGQGANTGELFF
TRBD2 | - | TRBJ2-7 | TRBV5-4 | TGTGCCAGCAGCTCGACCCGGGACTATAACTACGAGCAGTACTTC | CASSSTRDYNYEQYF
- | few | TRBJ1-4 | TRBV24-1 | TGTGCCACCAGTGATCCCCACTCGGGGGGGACTCGTGAAAAACTGTTTTTT | CATSDPHSGGTREKLFF
- | few | TRBJ2-2 | TRBV9 | TGTGCCAGCAGGGGGGGTGACGGGGAGCTGTTTTTT | CASRGGDGELFF
TRBD2 | - | TRBJ2-7 | TRBV7-8 | TGTGCCAGCAGCCTTACTGGCGGGGGGGGTGGGTCCTACGAGCAGTACTTC | CASSLTGGGGGSYEQYF
- | - | TRBJ2-2 | TRBV27 | TGTGCCAGCAGTTTAATAGCCGGGGAGCTGTTTTTT | CASSLIAGELFF
- | - | TRBJ1-1 | TRBV27 | TGTGCCAGCAGCCCCGTGGGGGGCCGGGGCACTGAAGCTTTCTTT | CASSPVGGRGTEAFF
TRBD1 | - | TRBJ2-7 | TRBV7-9 | TGTGCCAGCAGCTCACCCTCCTACAGGGGGGAGCAGTACTTC | CASSSPSYRGEQYF
- | - | TRBJ2-5 | TRBV5-1 | TGCGCCAGCCTGGGGGGGGCGACTGCGACCCAGTACTTC | CASLGGATATQYF
TRBD2 | - | TRBJ2-7 | TRBV7-9 | TGTGCCAGCAGCCGCCCTGGGAGGGTCCACGAGCAGTACTTC | CASSRPGRVHEQYF
TRBD2 | once | TRBJ2-3 | TRBV24-1 | TGTGCCACCAGTCCAACGGGGGGGCCCGTGTCAGATACGCAGTATTTT | CATSPTGGPVSDTQYF
- | - | TRBJ1-1 | TRBV5-1 | TGCGCCAGCAGCTTGTGGGGGGAGAACACTGAAGCTTTCTTT | CASSLWGENTEAFF
- | - | TRBJ2-5 | TRBV30 | TGTGCCTGGAGTGGTAGGGGAACCCAGTACTTC | CAWSGRGTQYF
TRBD2 | few | TRBJ2-1 | TRBV9 | TGTGCCAGCAGCACACAACTAGCGCCCTACAATGAGCAGTTCTTC | CASSTQLAPYNEQFF
TRBD1 | - | TRBJ2-7 | TRBV10-2 | TGCGCCAGCACCCGCTCAGGGGGCCTTCACTACGAGCAGTACTTC | CASTRSGGLHYEQYF
- | - | TRBJ2-1 | TRBV5-1 | TGCGCCAGCAGCTTGCTCCAGGGGGGAAACAATGAGCAGTTCTTC | CASSLLQGGNNEQFF
- | - | TRBJ2-1 | TRBV19 | TGTGCCAGTAGTATTAATGCTGAGATCACAACTGAGCAGTTCTTC | CASSINAEITTEQFF
- | - | TRBJ1-5 | TRBV19 | TGTGCCAGTAGTACCGGGGGAGGGTTTATAGATCAGCCCCAGCATTTT | CASSTGGGFIDQPQHF
- | - | TRBJ2-7 | TRBV7-2 | TGTGCCAGCAGCTTAGTACGGGCAACCTACGAGCAGTACTTC | CASSLVRATYEQYF
- | - | TRBJ1-5 | TRBV6-5 | TGTGCCAGCAGTTCCATGGCGGGAAATCAGCCCCAGCATTTT | CASSSMAGNQPQHF
- | - | TRBJ1-3 | TRBV24-1 | TGTGCCACCAGATATAAGCGGGACACAACTGGAAACACCATATATTTT | CATRYKRDTTGNTIYF
TRBD1 | - | TRBJ1-3 | TRBV10-3 | TGTGCCATCAGTGACCCGGGACAGCGAGGCTCTGGAAACACCATATATTTT | CAISDPGQRGSGNTIYF
- | - | TRBJ2-1 | TRBV3-1/TRBV3-2 | TGTGCCAGCAGCCAATATAAGGGGTCTACCTACAATGAGCAGTTCTTC | CASSQYKGSTYNEQFF
- | - | TRBJ2-7 | TRBV7-9 | TGTGCCAGCAGCTTATTATCTGCTGTCGGCTACGAGCAGTACTTC | CASSLLSAVGYEQYF
- | - | TRBJ1-2 | TRBV5-1 | TGCGCCAGCAGCCCAGCGGGGAGGGGTAACTATGGCTACACCTTC | CASSPAGRGNYGYTF
- | few | TRBJ1-1 | TRBV5-1 | TGCGCCAGCAGCCGGGGCGGGGGGGACACTGAAGCTTTCTTT | CASSRGGGDTEAFF
TRBD1 | - | TRBJ2-2 | TRBV2 | TGTGCCAGCAGTGACCTCAACAGGGGTCGGGACACCGGGGAGCTGTTTTTT | CASSDLNRGRDTGELFF
- | - | TRBJ1-1 | TRBV4-3 | TGCGCCAGCAGCCGACTATTGGGGCCCAAGGATGAAGCTTTCTTT | CASSRLLGPKDEAFF
- | few | TRBJ2-2 | TRBV7-3 | TGTGCCAGCAGCTTAGGGGGTAGTACCGGGGAGCTGTTTTTT | CASSLGGSTGELFF
- | few | TRBJ2-1 | TRBV9 | TGTGCCAGCAGCGTAGCCCCCCTAACGAGCTCCTACAATGAGCAGTTCTTC | CASSVAPLTSSYNEQFF
TRBD1 | - | TRBJ1-5 | TRBV2 | TGTGCCGGAGGACAGGGGGCAAGATTTGAGCCCCAGCATTTT | CAGGQGARFEPQHF